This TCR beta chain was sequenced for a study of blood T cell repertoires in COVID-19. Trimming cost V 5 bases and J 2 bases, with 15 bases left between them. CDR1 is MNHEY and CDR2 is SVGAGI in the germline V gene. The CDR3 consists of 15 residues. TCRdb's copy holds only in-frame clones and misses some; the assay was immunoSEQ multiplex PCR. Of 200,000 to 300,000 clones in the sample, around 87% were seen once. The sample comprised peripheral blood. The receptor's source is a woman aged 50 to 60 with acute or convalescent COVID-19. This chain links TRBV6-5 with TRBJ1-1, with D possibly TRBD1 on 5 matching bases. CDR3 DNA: TGTGCCAGCAGTCTCACCTGGAGGGGCAACACTGAAGCTTTCTTT. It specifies CASSLTWRGNTEAFF.